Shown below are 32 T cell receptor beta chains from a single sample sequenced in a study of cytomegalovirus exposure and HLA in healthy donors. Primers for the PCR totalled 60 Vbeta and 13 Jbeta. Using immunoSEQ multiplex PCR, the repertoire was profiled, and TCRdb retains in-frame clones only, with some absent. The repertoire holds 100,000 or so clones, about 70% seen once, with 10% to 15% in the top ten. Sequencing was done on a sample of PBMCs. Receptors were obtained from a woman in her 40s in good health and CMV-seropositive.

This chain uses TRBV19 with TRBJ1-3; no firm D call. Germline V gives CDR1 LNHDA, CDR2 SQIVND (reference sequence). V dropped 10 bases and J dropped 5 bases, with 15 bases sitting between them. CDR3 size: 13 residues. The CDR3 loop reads CATFTYKRNTIYF. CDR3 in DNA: TGTGCCACCTTCACCTATAAGCGAAACACCATATATTTT.

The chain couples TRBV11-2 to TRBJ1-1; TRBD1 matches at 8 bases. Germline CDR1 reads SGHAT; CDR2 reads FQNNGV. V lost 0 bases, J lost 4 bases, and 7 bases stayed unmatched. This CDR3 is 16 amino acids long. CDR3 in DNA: TGTGCCAGCAGCTTAGATCGGACAGGGTCGGCCACTGAAGCTTTCTTT. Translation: CASSLDRTGSATEAFF.

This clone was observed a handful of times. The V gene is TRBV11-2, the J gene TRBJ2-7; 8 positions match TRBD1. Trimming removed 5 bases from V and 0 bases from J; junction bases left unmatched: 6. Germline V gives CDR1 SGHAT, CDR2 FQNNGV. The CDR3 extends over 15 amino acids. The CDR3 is CASSISGQGSYEQYF. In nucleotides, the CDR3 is TGTGCCAGCAGCATATCCGGACAGGGCTCCTACGAGCAGTACTTC.

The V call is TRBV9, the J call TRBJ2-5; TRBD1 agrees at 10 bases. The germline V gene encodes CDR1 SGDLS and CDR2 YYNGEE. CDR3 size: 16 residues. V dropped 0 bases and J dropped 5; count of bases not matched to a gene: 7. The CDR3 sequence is CASSVAEGQGSETQYF. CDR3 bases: TGTGCCAGCAGCGTAGCCGAGGGACAGGGGAGCGAGACCCAGTACTTC.

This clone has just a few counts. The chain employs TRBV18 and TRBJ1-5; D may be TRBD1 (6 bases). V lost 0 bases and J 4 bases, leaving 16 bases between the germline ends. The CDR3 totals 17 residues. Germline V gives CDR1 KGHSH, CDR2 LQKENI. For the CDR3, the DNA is TGTGCCAGCTCACCACCCTCTTGGGCAGGGGCTAATCAGCCCCAGCATTTT. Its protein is CASSPPSWAGANQPQHF.

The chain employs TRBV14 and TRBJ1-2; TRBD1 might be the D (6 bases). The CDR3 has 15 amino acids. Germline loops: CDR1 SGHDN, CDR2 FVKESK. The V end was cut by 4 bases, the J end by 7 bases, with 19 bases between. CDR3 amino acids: CASSPSRGGKGGYTF. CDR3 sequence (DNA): TGTGCCAGCAGCCCCTCCAGGGGTGGGAAAGGTGGCTACACCTTC.

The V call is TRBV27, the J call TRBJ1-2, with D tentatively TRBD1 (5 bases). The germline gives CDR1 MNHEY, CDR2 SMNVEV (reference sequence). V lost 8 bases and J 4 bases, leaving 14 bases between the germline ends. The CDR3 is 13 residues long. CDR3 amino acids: CASGASGGYGYTF. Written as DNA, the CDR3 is TGTGCCAGCGGGGCAAGCGGGGGCTATGGCTACACCTTC.

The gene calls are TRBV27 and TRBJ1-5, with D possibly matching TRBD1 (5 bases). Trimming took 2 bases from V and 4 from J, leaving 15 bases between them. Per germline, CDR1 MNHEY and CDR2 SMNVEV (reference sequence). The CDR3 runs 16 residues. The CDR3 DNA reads TGTGCCAGCAGTTTACAGGGCGCCCTTCTTAATCAGCCCCAGCATTTT. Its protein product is CASSLQGALLNQPQHF.

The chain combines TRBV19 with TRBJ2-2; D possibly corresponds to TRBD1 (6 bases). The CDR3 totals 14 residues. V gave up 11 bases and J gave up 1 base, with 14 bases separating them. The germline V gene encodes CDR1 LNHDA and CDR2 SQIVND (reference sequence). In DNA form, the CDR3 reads TGTGCCTCCAGAGGACAGAAGAACACCGGGGAGCTGTTTTTT. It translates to CASRGQKNTGELFF.

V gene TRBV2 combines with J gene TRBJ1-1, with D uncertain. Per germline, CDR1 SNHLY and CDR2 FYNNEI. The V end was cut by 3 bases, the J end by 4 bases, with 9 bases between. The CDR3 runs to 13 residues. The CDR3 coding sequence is TGTGCCAGCAGTGATGAGGAAGGCACTGAAGCTTTCTTT. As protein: CASSDEEGTEAFF.

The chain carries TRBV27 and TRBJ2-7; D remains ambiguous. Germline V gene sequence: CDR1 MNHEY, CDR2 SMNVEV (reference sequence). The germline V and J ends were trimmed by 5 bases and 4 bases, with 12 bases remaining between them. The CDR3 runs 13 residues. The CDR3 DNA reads TGTGCCAGCAGTATCCGGGTCCTTTACGAGCAGTACTTC. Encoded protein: CASSIRVLYEQYF.

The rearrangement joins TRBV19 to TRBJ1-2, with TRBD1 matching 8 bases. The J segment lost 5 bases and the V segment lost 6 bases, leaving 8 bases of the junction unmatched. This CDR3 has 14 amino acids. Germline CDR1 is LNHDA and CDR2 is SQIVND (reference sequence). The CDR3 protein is CASSIEQGAYGYTF. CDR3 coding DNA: TGTGCCAGTAGCATTGAGCAGGGGGCTTATGGCTACACCTTC.

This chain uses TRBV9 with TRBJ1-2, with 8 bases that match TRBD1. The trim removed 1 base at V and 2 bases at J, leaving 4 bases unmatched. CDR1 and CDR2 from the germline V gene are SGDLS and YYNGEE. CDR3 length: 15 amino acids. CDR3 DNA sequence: TGTGCCAGCAGCGTAACCGGACAGGGAAACTATGGCTACACCTTC. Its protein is CASSVTGQGNYGYTF.

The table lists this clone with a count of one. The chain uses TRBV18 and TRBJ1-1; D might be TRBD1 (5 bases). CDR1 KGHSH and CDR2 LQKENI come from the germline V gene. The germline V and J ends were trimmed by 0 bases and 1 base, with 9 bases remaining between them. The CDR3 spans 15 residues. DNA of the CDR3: TGTGCCAGCTCACCACCGGAGGGGACGAACACTGAAGCTTTCTTT. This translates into CASSPPEGTNTEAFF.

The DNA for the CDR3 is TGTGCCAGTCACAGGGGTAGTTTCTCCGAGCAGTACTTC. Encoded protein: CASHRGSFSEQYF. The gene calls are TRBV6-5 and TRBJ2-7; 7 bases are a match to TRBD1. J gave up 6 bases and V 9 bases, and 11 bases lay outside the gene matches. Germline V gives CDR1 MNHEY, CDR2 SVGAGI. The CDR3 runs 13 residues.

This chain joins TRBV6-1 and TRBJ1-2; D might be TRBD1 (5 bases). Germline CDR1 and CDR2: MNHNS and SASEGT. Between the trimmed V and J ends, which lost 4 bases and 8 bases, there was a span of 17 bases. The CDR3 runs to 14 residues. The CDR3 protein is CASSGRVLQGGYTF. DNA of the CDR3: TGTGCCAGCAGTGGGAGGGTCCTGCAGGGAGGCTACACCTTC.

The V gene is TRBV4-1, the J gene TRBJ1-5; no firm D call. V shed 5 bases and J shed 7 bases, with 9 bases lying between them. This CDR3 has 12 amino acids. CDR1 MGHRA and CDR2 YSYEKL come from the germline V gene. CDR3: CASSAPGQPQHF. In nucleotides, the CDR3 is TGCGCCAGCAGCGCTCCGGGGCAGCCCCAGCATTTT.

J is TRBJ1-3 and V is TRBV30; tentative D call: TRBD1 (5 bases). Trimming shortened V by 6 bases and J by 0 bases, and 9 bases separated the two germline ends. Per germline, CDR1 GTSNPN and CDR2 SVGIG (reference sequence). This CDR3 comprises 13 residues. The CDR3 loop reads CACTDSSGNTIYF. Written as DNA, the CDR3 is TGTGCCTGTACTGACAGCTCTGGAAACACCATATATTTT.

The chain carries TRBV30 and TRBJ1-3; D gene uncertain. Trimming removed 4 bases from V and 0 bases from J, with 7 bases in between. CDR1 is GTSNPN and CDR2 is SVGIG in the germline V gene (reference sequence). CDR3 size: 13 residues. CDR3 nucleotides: TGTGCCTGGATGGGCTACTCTGGAAACACCATATATTTT. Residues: CAWMGYSGNTIYF. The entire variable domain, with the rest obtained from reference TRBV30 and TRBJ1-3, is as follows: SQTIHQWPATLVQPVGSPLSLECTVEGTSNPNLYWYRQAAGRGLQLLFYSVGIGQISSEVPQNLSASRPQDRQFILSSKKLLLSDSGFYLCAWMGYSGNTIYFGEGSWLTVV.

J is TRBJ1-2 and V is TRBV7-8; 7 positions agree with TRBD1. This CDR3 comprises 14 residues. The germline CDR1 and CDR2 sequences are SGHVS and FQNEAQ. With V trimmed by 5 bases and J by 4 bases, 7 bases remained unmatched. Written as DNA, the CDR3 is TGTGCCAGCAGCAGCCGGGACAGAGTCTATGGCTACACCTTC. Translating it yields CASSSRDRVYGYTF. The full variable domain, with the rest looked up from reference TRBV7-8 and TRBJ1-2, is GAGVSQSPRYKVAKRGQDVALRCDPISGHVSLFWYQQALGQGPEFLTYFQNEAQLDKSGLPSDRFFAERPEGSVSTLKIQRTQQEDSAVYLCASSSRDRVYGYTFGSGTRLTVV.

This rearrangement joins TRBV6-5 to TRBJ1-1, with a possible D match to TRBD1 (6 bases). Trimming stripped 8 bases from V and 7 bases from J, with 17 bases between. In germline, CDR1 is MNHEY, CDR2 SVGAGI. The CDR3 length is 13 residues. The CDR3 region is CASGRGGGDEAFF. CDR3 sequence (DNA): TGTGCCAGCGGTCGGGGGGGCGGGGATGAAGCTTTCTTT.

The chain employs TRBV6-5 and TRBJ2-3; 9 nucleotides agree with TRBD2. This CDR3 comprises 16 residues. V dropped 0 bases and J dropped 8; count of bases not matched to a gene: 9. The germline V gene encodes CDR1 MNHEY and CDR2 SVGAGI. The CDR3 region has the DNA TGTGCCAGCAGTTACTCGTTGGTAGCGGGGGAGGTTACGCAGTATTTT. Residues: CASSYSLVAGEVTQYF.

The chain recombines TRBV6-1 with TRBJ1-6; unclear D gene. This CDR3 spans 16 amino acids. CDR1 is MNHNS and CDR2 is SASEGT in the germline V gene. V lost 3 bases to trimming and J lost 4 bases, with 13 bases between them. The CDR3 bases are TGTGCCAGCAGTGAGGGAGACACAGTGTATAATTCACCCCTCCACTTT. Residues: CASSEGDTVYNSPLHF.

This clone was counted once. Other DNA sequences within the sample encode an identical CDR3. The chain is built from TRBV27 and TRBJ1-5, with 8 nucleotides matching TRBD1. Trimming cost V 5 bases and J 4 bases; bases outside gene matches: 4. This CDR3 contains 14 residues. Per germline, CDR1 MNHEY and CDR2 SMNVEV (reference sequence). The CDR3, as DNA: TGTGCCAGCAGTCTTCGACAGGGGAATCAGCCCCAGCATTTT. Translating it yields CASSLRQGNQPQHF.

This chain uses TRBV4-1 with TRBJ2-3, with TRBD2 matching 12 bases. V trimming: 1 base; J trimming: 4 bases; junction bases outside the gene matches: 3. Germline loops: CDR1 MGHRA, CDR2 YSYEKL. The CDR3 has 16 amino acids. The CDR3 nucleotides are TGCGCCAGCAGCCAAGCAACTAGCGGGGGGCCAGATACGCAGTATTTT. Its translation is CASSQATSGGPDTQYF.

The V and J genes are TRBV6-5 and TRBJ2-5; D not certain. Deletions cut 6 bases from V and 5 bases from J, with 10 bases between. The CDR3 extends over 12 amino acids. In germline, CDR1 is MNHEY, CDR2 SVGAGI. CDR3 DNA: TGTGCCAGCAGCCCTTTCGGGGAGACCCAGTACTTC. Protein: CASSPFGETQYF.

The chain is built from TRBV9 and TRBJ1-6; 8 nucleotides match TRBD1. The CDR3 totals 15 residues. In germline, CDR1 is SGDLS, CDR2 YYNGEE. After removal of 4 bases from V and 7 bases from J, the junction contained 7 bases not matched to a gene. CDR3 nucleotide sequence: TGTGCCAGCAGCCCTGGACAGGGAAAGAATTCACCCCTCCACTTT. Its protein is CASSPGQGKNSPLHF.

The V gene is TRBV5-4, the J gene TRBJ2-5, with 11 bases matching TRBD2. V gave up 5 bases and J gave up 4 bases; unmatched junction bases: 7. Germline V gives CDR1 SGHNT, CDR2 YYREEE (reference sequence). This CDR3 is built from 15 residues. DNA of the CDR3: TGTGCCAGCAGGCTAGCGGGGGGAAGAATAGAGACCCAGTACTTC. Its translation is CASRLAGGRIETQYF.

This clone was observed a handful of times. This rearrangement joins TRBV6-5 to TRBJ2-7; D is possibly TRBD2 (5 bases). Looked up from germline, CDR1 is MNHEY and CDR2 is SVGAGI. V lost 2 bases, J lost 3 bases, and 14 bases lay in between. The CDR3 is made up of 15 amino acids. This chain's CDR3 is CASSYGGQANYEQYF. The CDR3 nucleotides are TGTGCCAGCAGTTACGGCGGGCAGGCGAACTACGAGCAGTACTTC.

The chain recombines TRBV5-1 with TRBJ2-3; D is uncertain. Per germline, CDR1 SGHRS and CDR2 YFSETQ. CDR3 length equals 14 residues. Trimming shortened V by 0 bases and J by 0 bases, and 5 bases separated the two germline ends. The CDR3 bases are TGCGCCAGCAGCTTGGATACTAGCACAGATACGCAGTATTTT. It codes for CASSLDTSTDTQYF.

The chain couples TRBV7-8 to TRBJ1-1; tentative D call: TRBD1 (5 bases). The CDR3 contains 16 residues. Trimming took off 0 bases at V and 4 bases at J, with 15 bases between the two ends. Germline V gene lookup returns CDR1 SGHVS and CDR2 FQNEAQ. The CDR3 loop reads CASSLARWRGGTEAFF. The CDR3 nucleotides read TGTGCCAGCAGCTTAGCGCGGTGGAGGGGTGGCACTGAAGCTTTCTTT.

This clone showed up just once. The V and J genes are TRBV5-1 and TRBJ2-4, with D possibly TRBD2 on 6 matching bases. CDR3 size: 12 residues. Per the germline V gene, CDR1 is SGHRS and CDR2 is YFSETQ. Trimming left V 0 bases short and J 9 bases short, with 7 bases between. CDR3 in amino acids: CASSLAGGIQYF. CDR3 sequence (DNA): TGCGCCAGCAGCTTGGCCGGGGGCATTCAGTACTTC. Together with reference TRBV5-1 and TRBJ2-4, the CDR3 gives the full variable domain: KAGVTQTPRYLIKTRGQQVTLSCSPISGHRSVSWYQQTPGQGLQFLFEYFSETQRNKGNFPGRFSGRQFSNSRSEMNVSTLELGDSALYLCASSLAGGIQYFGAGTRLSVL.